The 12 T cell receptor beta chains reported below all come from one sample, sequenced in a study of T cells in Graves' hyperthyroidism and ophthalmopathy. Authors of the study amplified TCR beta CDR3 regions from RNA transcripts. TCR CDR3 underwent first-round RT-PCR with the HTBI primer set. One entry per CDR3 protein, called by TCRdb with MiXCR from the multiplex PCR reads. This table holds about 25,000 distinct CDR3 sequences, about 53% found once. Specimen: blood. These receptors were collected from a woman in her thirties or forties with Graves' hyperthyroidism that later progressed to Graves' ophthalmopathy.

Written as DNA, the CDR3 is TGTGCCAGCGCCCCACTGGGCGGGACTTACAATGAGCAGTTCTTC. This encodes CASAPLGGTYNEQFF. The rearrangement uses TRBV25-1 and TRBJ2-1; a weak D match, TRBD2 (6 bases). The V gene lost 8 bases and the J gene lost 4 bases, with 18 bases spanning the gap. CDR3 length: 15 residues. Germline values: CDR1 MGHDK, CDR2 SYGVNS.

This clonotype was seen at least ten times. It may be a read error: a sequence one base away is much more abundant. The chain uses TRBV15 and TRBJ1-6; 10 positions agree with TRBD1. Germline CDR1 is LNHNV and CDR2 is YYDKDF (reference sequence). V was clipped by 5 bases and J by 9 bases; unmatched bases: 7. The CDR3 length is 15 residues. CDR3 sequence reads: CATSGGQGRVSPLHF. CDR3 nucleotides: TGTGCCACCAGCGGGGGACAGGGGAGGGTTTCACCCCTCCACTTT.

The chain employs TRBV6-6 and TRBJ1-3; TRBD1 might be the D (6 bases). V lost 5 bases and J lost 2, with 25 bases in between. CDR1 and CDR2 from the germline V gene are MNHNY and SVGAGI (reference sequence). The CDR3 has 19 residues. In nucleotides, the CDR3 is TGTGCCAGCAGTATTACTGGGGGCTCTGGGTTGTTGGCTGGAAACACCATATATTTT. It encodes CASSITGGSGLLAGNTIYF.

This clonotype has just a few counts. This chain uses TRBV20-1 with TRBJ1-6; the D gene is possibly TRBD1 (6 bases). CDR3 length equals 16 residues. The germline V gene has CDR1 DFQATT and CDR2 SNEGSKA (reference sequence). V lost 2 bases, J lost 9 bases, and 20 bases lay in between. Here the CDR3 reads CSARSTSPGAGSPLHF. CDR3 coding DNA: TGCAGTGCTAGATCCACAAGTCCGGGGGCAGGTTCACCCCTCCACTTT.

This clonotype was counted only a few times. This chain connects TRBV20-1 to TRBJ1-2; TRBD1 matches 7 bases. V was clipped by 5 bases and J by 8 bases; unmatched bases: 14. The CDR3 consists of 14 residues. Germline V gives CDR1 DFQATT, CDR2 SNEGSKA (reference sequence). CDR3 DNA sequence: TGCAGTGCTCCCCGGGACAGCAACTATGGGGGCTACACCTTC. This translates into CSAPRDSNYGGYTF.

The gene calls are TRBV3-1 and TRBJ2-1, with D perhaps given as TRBD1 or TRBD2 (5 bases each). Germline CDR1 is LGHDT and CDR2 is YNNKEL (reference sequence). CDR3 length: 12 residues. Trimming took 5 bases from V and 7 from J, leaving 9 bases between them. The CDR3 sequence is CASSSGPNEQFF. CDR3 nucleotides: TGTGCCAGCAGCTCGGGGCCTAATGAGCAGTTCTTC.

The rearrangement uses TRBV27 and TRBJ2-3; D might be TRBD2 (7 bases). The CDR3 extends over 18 amino acids. The germline V and J ends were trimmed by 2 bases and 2 bases, with 20 bases remaining between them. CDR1 and CDR2 from the germline V gene are MNHEY and SMNVEV (reference sequence). In nucleotides, the CDR3 is TGTGCCAGCAGTTTAAGGGGGAGGGCCGCCCAGGTCACAGATACGCAGTATTTT. It yields the protein CASSLRGRAAQVTDTQYF.

This clonotype came up many times. This rearrangement joins TRBV6-1 to TRBJ2-7, with TRBD1 matching over 9 bases. The ends lost 6 bases at V and 5 bases at J; junction bases unmatched: 8. CDR1 and CDR2 from the germline V gene are MNHNS and SASEGT. The CDR3 runs to 14 residues. CDR3 amino acids: CASSRTGEVDEQYF. CDR3 nucleotides: TGTGCCAGCAGCCGGACAGGGGAAGTCGACGAGCAGTACTTC.

A single count supports this clonotype. The chain links TRBV9 to TRBJ2-7, with TRBD2 identical over 10 bases. After removal of 4 bases from V and 1 base from J, the junction contained 5 bases not matched to a gene. The CDR3 contains 15 residues. CDR1 is SGDLS, CDR2 YYNGEE, per germline. CDR3 in amino acids: CASSRQTSGSYEQYF. The CDR3 region has the DNA TGTGCCAGCAGCCGGCAGACTAGCGGGTCCTACGAGCAGTACTTC.

The rearrangement links TRBV10-3 to TRBJ2-5; tentatively, D is TRBD2 (5 bases). Trimming shortened V by 1 base and J by 4 bases, and 19 bases separated the two germline ends. Germline-derived CDR1 and CDR2 are ENHRY and SYGVKD. The CDR3 runs 17 residues. CDR3 residues: CAISEFGDYRFRETQYF. CDR3 nucleotides: TGTGCCATCAGTGAGTTTGGAGACTACAGATTTCGAGAGACCCAGTACTTC.

This clonotype showed up many times. The CDR3 region is CSAREVRRDYEQYF. The CDR3 DNA reads as TGCAGTGCTAGAGAGGTACGGAGAGACTACGAGCAGTACTTC. The V and J genes are TRBV20-1 and TRBJ2-7; D is uncertain. The CDR3 length is 14 residues. The V end lost 0 bases, the J end lost 3 bases, and 12 bases lay between the germline ends. Germline CDR1 DFQATT, CDR2 SNEGSKA (reference sequence).

This clonotype was recorded only once. The gene calls are TRBV20-1 and TRBJ1-1; D gene unclear. The V gene's germline CDR1 is DFQATT and CDR2 SNEGSKA (reference sequence). V was cut by 2 bases and J by 0 bases, with 10 bases left in between. The CDR3 has 14 amino acids. Here the CDR3 DNA reads TGCAGTGCTAGACGAGCCGGGATGAACACTGAAGCTTTCTTT. Translation: CSARRAGMNTEAFF.